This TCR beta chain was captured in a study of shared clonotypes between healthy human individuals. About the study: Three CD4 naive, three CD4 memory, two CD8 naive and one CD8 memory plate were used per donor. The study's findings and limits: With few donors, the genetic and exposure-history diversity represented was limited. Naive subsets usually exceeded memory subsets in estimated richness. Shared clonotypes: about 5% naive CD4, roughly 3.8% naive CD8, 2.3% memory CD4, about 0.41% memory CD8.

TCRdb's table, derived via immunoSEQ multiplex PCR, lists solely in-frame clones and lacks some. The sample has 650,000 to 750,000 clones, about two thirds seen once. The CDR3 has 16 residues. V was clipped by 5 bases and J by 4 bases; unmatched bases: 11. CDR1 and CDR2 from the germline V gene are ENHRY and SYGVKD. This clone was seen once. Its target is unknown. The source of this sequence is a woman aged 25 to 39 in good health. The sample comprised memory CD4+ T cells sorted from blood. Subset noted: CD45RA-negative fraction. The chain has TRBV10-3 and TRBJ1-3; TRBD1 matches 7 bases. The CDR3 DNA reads TGTGCCATCAGTCCAGACAGGGAATTAGGAGGAAACACCATATATTTT. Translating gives CAISPDRELGGNTIYF.